This T cell receptor beta chain was recovered during a study of T cells after yellow fever vaccination. This clonotype was recorded at least ten times. The CDR3 spans 16 residues. V was pared by 0 bases and J by 3 bases, with 14 bases between. Germline CDR1 reads SGHRS; CDR2 reads YFSETQ. Using its own MiXCR run on the 5' RACE reads, TCRdb lists one record per CDR3 protein. The sample records a few hundred thousand distinct CDR3 sequences, 11% being singletons. This chain links TRBV5-1 with TRBJ2-3; D remains unclear. Material: PBMCs, obtained on the day of the first yellow fever vaccination. The TCR originated in a man younger than 35 who received the YFV17D yellow fever vaccine. CDR3 protein: CASSLVSYGLTDTQYF. DNA of the CDR3: TGCGCCAGCAGCTTGGTATCGTACGGGCTGACAGATACGCAGTATTTT.